This T cell receptor (beta chain) originates from a study of T-cell reconstitution after alpha-beta-depleted transplantation in children. It was with unique molecular identifiers that the TCRbeta library was prepared. TCRdb processed the PCR reads anew with MiXCR; each CDR3 protein has one entry. The table includes some 220,000 distinct CDR3 sequences, 8% to 10% detected once. This clonotype came up a few times. Germline assignment: CDR1 LNHDA and CDR2 SQIVND (reference sequence). The CDR3 covers 13 residues. V lost 7 bases and J lost 11; bases outside the gene matches: 11. Sequenced material: PBMCs from the stem cell graft donor, taken from the stem cell graft. This clonotype was sampled from a human donor who donated a stem cell graft to a child with acute lymphoblastic leukemia. The J gene is TRBJ1-5, the V gene TRBV19, with TRBD1 identical over 7 bases. The CDR3: CASTGRGGSSQHF. The CDR3 region has the DNA TGTGCCAGTACGGGCAGGGGGGGGTCGTCCCAGCATTTT.